The sequence of this T cell receptor (beta chain) was determined in a study of blood T cell repertoires in COVID-19. Libraries were prepared by immunoSEQ multiplex PCR; TCRdb keeps only in-frame clonotypes and omits some of them. This sample has hundreds of thousands of clones; under 90% occur once, and the top ten carry about 20%. There are 12 residues in the CDR3. This receptor was obtained from a man aged 30 to 45 with active or convalescent COVID-19. This chain joins TRBV7-5 and TRBJ1-2. TRBV7-5 has pseudogene status. The sequenced sample was peripheral blood. The CDR3 sequence: CVRSLVCYGYTF. The CDR3 DNA follows: TGTGTCAGAAGCTTAGTATGCTATGGCTACACCTTC.